This TCR gamma chain is drawn from a study of intestinal T cells in coeliac disease. Study at large: In the TRG cohort, coeliac patients were much younger than controls.

Roughly 10 formalin-fixed paraffin-embedded scrolls, each 5 µm thick, supplied each case's genomic DNA. The samples were fully anonymised formalin-fixed paraffin-embedded duodenal biopsies left over from diagnostic use. Trimming cost V 8 bases and J 0 bases; bases outside gene matches: 7. CDR3 length: 15 residues. LymphoTrack primers amplified TRG sequences from approximately 0.2 ug of biopsy DNA. TCRdb applied CATT to the multiplex PCR reads for clone calling. This table holds around 540 gamma-chain clones, under 65% found once. By share, this clone counts as hyperexpanded (1% or more). The sample carries other DNA sequences with the same CDR3.

The receptor comes from a human donor with celiac disease. The chain combines TRGV10 with TRGJP1. TRGV10 qualifies as an ORF whose function is uncertain. Sequenced input: a duodenal biopsy. CDR3 amino acids: CAAWDCNTTGWFKIF. CDR3 nucleotide sequence: TGTGCTGCGTGGGATTGCAATACCACTGGTTGGTTCAAGATATTT.